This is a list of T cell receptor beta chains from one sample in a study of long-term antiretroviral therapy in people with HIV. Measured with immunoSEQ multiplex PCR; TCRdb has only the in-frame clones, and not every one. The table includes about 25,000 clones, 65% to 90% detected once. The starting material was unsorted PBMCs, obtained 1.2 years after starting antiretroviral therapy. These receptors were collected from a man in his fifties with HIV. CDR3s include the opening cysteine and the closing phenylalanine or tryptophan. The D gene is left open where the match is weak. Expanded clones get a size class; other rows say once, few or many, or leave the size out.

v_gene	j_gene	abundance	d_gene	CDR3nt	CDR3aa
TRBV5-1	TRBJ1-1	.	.	TGCGCCAGCAGCTACGACGTAACTGAAGCTTTCTTT	CASSYDVTEAFF
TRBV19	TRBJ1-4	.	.	TGTGCCAGTAGTATAGGGTTACAGCCTAATGAAAAACTGTTTTTT	CASSIGLQPNEKLFF
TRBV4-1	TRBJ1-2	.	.	TGCGCCAGCAGCCAAGATGGAGCGAGGGCGCGGAACTATGGCTACACCTTC	CASSQDGARARNYGYTF
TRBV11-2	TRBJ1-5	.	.	TGTGCCAGCAGCTTGGGTGCTGATCAGCCCCAGCATTTT	CASSLGADQPQHF
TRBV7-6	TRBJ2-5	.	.	TGTGCCAGCAGCTTAAATGTCCTGGGGGAGACCCAGTACTTC	CASSLNVLGETQYF
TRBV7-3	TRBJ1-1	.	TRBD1	TGTGCCAGCAGCTTAATTGGTGGACAGGGGAAAACTGAAGCTTTCTTT	CASSLIGGQGKTEAFF
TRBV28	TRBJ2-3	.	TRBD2	TGTGCCAGCAGTCTCAACCCCCTCGGACTAGCGGGTTCGGGCCATACAGATACGCAGTATTTT	CASSLNPLGLAGSGHTDTQYF
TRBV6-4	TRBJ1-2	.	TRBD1	TGTGCCAGCAGTGACGGGACAGGTGGTCCCTATGGCTACACCTTC	CASSDGTGGPYGYTF
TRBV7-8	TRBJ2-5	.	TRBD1	TGTGCCAGCAGCTCCGGACAGGGAAAGACCCAGTACTTC	CASSSGQGKTQYF
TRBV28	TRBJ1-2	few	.	TGTGCCAGCAGTTTGACAACAGGGATGTATGGCTACACCTTC	CASSLTTGMYGYTF
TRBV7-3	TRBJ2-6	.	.	TGTGCCAGCAGCTTAGGCCCAACTGGGGCCAACGTCCTGACTTTC	CASSLGPTGANVLTF
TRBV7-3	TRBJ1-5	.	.	TGTGCCAGCAGCTGGGGGGCAAATCAGCCCCAGCATTTT	CASSWGANQPQHF
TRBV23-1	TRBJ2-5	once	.	TGCGCCAGCAGTCAGCAACAGGGAAAAAAACAAGAGACCCAGTACTTC	CASSQQQGKKQETQYF
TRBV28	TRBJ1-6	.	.	TGTGCCAGCAGTTCGGGCTCCTATAATTCACCCCTCCACTTT	CASSSGSYNSPLHF
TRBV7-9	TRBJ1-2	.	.	TGTGCCAGCAGCTTAGAGGACAGCCAGGACGTCTATGGCTACACCTTC	CASSLEDSQDVYGYTF
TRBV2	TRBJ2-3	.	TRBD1	TGTGCCAGCAGCAGGGGGCTTAGCACAGATACGCAGTATTTT	CASSRGLSTDTQYF
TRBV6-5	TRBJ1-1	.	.	TGTGCCAGCAGGATGGGTAACACTGAAGCTTTCTTT	CASRMGNTEAFF
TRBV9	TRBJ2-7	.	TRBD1	TGTGCCAGCAGCGGATCGGGACAGGGCTACGAGCAGTACTTC	CASSGSGQGYEQYF
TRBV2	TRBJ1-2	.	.	TGTGCCAGCAGTGGTAGGGGTTTGGGGAAAAACTATGGCTACACCTTC	CASSGRGLGKNYGYTF
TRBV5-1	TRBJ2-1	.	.	TGCGCCAGCAGTGATGGGGGGAGCTCCTACAATGAGCAGTTCTTC	CASSDGGSSYNEQFF
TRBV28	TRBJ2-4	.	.	TGTGCCAGCAGTTTAGGAGGGAACGCCAAAAACATTCAGTACTTC	CASSLGGNAKNIQYF
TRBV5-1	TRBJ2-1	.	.	TGCGCCAGCAGCTTTGGCAATGAGCAGTTCTTC	CASSFGNEQFF
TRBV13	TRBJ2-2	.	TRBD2	TGTGCCAGCAGCCCAACTAGCGGGGGACCCACGCCCGGGGAGCTGTTTTTT	CASSPTSGGPTPGELFF
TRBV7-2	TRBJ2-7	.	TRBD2	TGTGCCAGCAGCTTGGGGACTAGCTTTCTCATCCCCTACGAGCAGTACTTC	CASSLGTSFLIPYEQYF
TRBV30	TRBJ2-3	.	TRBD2	TGTGCCTGGAGTGCTAGCGGGGGAGCATTTACGCAGTATTTT	CAWSASGGAFTQYF
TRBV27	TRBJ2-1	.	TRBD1	TGTGCCAGCAGTTTAGACCCTGACAGGGGGCCGTACAATGAGCAGTTCTTC	CASSLDPDRGPYNEQFF
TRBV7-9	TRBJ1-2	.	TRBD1	TGTGCCAGCAGCTTAGGGACAGGTCCTAACTATGGCTACACCTTC	CASSLGTGPNYGYTF
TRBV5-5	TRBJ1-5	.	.	TGTGCCAGCAGCCTCGACACAAATCAGCCCCAGCATTTT	CASSLDTNQPQHF
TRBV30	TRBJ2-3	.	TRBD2	TGTGCCTGGAGTAGCGAGCGGGGGAGAAGCACAGATACGCAGTATTTT	CAWSSERGRSTDTQYF
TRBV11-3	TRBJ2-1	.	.	TGTGCCAGCAGCCCGGGGGAAGGTGAGCAGTTCTTC	CASSPGEGEQFF
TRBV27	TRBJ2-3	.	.	TGTGCCAGCAGTTCCCGGGGGGCCCCCACAGATACGCAGTATTTT	CASSSRGAPTDTQYF
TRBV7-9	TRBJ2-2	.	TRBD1	TGTGCCAGCAGCTTAGAGGACAGGAGGAACACCGGGGAGCTGTTTTTT	CASSLEDRRNTGELFF
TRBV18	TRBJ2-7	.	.	TGTGCCAGCTCACCACCGAGGGGAGGCACCTCCTACGAGCAGTACTTC	CASSPPRGGTSYEQYF
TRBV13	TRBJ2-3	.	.	TGTGCCAGCAGTTTCCAACGACTAGTTTCAACAGATACGCAGTATTTT	CASSFQRLVSTDTQYF
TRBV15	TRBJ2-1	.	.	TGTGCCACCAGCAGAGGGACGGAATCCTACAATGAGCAGTTCTTC	CATSRGTESYNEQFF
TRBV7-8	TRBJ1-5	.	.	TGTGCCAGCAGCGCCGGCAGGGTATTGGGCAATCAGCCCCAGCATTTT	CASSAGRVLGNQPQHF
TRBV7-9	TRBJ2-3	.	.	TGTGCCAGCAGCCCCGACAGTGTGTCCAGTTCAGATACGCAGTATTTT	CASSPDSVSSSDTQYF
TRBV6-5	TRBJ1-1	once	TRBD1	TGTGCCAGCACCAAGGGACAGGGTATTAGCACTGAAGCTTTCTTT	CASTKGQGISTEAFF
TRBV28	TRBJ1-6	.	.	TGTGCCAGCAGTGTTAACCGTTTAGGGTCACCCCTCCACTTT	CASSVNRLGSPLHF
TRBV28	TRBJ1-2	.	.	TGTGCCAGCACCTGGGGAACAACTGGCTACACCTTC	CASTWGTTGYTF
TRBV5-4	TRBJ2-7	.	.	TGTGCCAGCAGCCTTGCGCAGTCCTACGAGCAGTACTTC	CASSLAQSYEQYF
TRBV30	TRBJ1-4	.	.	TGTGCCTGGACCCTAGGACTGGGAACTAATGAAAAACTGTTTTTT	CAWTLGLGTNEKLFF
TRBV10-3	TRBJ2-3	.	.	TGTGCCATCAGTGAAGAAGGGTTTTTCACAGATACGCAGTATTTT	CAISEEGFFTDTQYF
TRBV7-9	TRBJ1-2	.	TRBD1	TGTGCCAGCAGCTTAGTAAACCAGGGGGGCCCCTATGGCTACACCTTC	CASSLVNQGGPYGYTF
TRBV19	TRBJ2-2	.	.	TGTGCCAGTAGTACCTACGGACCTAACACCGGGGAGCTGTTTTTT	CASSTYGPNTGELFF
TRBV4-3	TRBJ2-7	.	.	TGCGCCAGCAGCCAATCGGACCGTCGGGAGCAGTACTTC	CASSQSDRREQYF
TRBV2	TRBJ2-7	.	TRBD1	TGTGCCAGCAGTGGCCCGAGGGACAGACTAAGTTACGAGCAGTACTTC	CASSGPRDRLSYEQYF